This record concerns one TCR beta chain sequence. The target antigen is unknown. Sample treatment: oral pan-JAK inhibitor, 5-10 mg twice daily. The sample originates from a study of CD8+ T cells in alopecia areata. Study information: Tofacitinib lasted 6 to 18 months, then 6 months off drug. General study points: Across lesional scalp, and particularly alopecia totalis/universalis, clonality surpassed that of normal scalp. In scalp and blood, many expanded lesional clones persisted during tofacitinib. Scalp clonality decreased significantly with tofacitinib, and so did expanded CD8+ clones among the top 100.

The V and J ends lost 0 bases and 11 bases respectively, with 12 bases between them. This CDR3 contains 14 residues. Looked up from germline, CDR1 is SGDLS and CDR2 is YYNGEE. Sequencing relied on a cDNA template that was reverse transcribed from extracted RNA. Here immunoSEQ multiplex PCR was the method, and the copy in TCRdb shows in-frame clones only, minus some. The table shows approximately 210,000 clones, with approximately 70% occurring only once. Sequenced material: CD4+ T cells sorted from blood, taken between weeks 43 and 45, from a patient treated with tofacitinib. The receptor's source is a human donor with alopecia areata. The chain combines TRBV9 with TRBJ1-6; maybe TRBD1 (5 bases). The CDR3 bases are TGTGCCAGCAGCGTAGGGCTCCGGGGCCCACCCCTCCACTTT. Translated: CASSVGLRGPPLHF.